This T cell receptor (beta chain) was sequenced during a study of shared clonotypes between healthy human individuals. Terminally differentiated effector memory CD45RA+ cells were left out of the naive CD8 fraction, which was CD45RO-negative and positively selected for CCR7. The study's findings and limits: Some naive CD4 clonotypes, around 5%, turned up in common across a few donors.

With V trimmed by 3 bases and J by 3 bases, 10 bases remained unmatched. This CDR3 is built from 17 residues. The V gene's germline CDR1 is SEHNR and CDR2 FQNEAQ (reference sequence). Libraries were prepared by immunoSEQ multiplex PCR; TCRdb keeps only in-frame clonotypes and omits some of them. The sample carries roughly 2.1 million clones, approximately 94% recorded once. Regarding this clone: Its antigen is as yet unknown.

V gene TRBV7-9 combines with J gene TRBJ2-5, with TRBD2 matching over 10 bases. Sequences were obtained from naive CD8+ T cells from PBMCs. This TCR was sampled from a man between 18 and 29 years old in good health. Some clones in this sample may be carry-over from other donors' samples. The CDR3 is CASSLWSGRALEETQYF. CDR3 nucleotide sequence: TGTGCCAGCAGCTTGTGGAGCGGGAGGGCCCTCGAAGAGACCCAGTACTTC.